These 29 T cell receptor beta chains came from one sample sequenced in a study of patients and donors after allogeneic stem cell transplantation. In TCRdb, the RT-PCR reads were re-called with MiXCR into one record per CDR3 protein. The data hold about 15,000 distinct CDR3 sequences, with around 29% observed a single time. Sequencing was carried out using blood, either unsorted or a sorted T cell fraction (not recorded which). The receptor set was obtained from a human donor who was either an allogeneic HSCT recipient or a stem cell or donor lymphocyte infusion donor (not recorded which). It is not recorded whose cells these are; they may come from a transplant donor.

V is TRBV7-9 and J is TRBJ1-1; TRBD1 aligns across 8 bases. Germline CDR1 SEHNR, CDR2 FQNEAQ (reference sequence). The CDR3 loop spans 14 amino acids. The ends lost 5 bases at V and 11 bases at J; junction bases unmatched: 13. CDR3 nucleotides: TGTGCCAGCAGCCAGGGACAGGCCTCCTTTTGGGCTTTCTTT. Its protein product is CASSQGQASFWAFF.

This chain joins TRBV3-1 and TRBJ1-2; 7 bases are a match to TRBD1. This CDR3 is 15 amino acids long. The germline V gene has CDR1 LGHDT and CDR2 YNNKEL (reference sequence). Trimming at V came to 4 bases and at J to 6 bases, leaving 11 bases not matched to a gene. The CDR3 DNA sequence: TGTGCCAGCAGCCCCTCAGGGCAGGGGGGCCATGGCTACACCTTC. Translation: CASSPSGQGGHGYTF.

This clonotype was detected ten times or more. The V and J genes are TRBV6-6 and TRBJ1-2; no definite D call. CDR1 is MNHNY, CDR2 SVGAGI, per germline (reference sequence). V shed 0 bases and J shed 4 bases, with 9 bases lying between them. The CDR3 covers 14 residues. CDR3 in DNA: TGTGCCAGCAGTTACTCGCCAGCGCCCTATGGCTACACCTTC. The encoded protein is CASSYSPAPYGYTF.

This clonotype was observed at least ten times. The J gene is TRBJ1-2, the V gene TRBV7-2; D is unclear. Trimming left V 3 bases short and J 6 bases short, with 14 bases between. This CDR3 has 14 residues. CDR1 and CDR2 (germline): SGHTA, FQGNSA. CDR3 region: CASSLEGRYDGYTF. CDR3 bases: TGTGCCAGCAGCTTGGAGGGTCGCTATGATGGCTACACCTTC.

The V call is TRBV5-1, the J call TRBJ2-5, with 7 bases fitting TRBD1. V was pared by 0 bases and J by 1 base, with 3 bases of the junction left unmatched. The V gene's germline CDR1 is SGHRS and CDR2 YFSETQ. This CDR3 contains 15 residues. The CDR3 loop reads CASSLATGAQETQYF. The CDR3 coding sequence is TGCGCCAGCAGCTTGGCAACAGGGGCCCAAGAGACCCAGTACTTC.

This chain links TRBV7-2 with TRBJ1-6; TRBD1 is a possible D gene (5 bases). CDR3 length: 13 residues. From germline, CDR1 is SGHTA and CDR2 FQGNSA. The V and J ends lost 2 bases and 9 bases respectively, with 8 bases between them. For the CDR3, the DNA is TGTGCCAGCAGCTTAAAGGGGCGTTCACCCCTCCACTTT. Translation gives CASSLKGRSPLHF. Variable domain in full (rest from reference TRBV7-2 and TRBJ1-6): GAGVSQSPSNKVTEKGKDVELRCDPISGHTALYWYRQSLGQGLEFLIYFQGNSAPDKSGLPSDRFSAERTGGSVSTLTIQRTQQEDSAVYLCASSLKGRSPLHFGNGTRLTVT.

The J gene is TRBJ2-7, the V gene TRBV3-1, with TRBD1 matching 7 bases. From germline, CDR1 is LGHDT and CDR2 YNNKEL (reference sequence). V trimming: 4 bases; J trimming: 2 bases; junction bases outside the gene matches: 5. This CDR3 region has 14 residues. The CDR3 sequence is CASSRRDSTYEQYF. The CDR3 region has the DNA TGTGCCAGCAGCCGCCGGGACAGCACCTACGAGCAGTACTTC.

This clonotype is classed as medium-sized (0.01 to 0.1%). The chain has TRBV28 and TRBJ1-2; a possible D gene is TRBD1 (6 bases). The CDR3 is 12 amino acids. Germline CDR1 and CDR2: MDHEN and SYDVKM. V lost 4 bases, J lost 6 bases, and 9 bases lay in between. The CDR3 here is CASSSQGHGYTF. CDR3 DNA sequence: TGTGCCAGCAGTTCCCAGGGGCATGGCTACACCTTC.

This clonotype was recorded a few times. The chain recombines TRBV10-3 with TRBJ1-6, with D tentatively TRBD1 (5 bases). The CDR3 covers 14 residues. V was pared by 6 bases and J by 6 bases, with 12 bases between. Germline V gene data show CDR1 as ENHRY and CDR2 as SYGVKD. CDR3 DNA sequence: TGTGCCATCAGGGGCAGAGACAGTAATTCACCCCTCCACTTT. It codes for CAIRGRDSNSPLHF.

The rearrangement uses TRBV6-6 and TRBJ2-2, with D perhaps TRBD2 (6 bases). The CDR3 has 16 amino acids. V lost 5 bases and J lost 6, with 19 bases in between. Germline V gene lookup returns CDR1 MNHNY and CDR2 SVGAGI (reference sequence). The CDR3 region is CASSRDSIQISGELFF. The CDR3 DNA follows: TGTGCCAGCAGTCGGGACTCTATACAAATATCCGGGGAGCTGTTTTTT.

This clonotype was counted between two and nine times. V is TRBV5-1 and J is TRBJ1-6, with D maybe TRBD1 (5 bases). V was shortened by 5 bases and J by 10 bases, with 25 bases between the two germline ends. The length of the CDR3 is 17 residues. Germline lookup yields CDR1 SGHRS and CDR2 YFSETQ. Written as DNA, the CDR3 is TGCGCCAGCAGACCAAACCGGGACGGGATAACGAGCTCACCCCTCCACTTT. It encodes CASRPNRDGITSSPLHF. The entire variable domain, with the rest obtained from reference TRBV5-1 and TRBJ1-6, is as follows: KAGVTQTPRYLIKTRGQQVTLSCSPISGHRSVSWYQQTPGQGLQFLFEYFSETQRNKGNFPGRFSGRQFSNSRSEMNVSTLELGDSALYLCASRPNRDGITSSPLHFGNGTRLTVT.

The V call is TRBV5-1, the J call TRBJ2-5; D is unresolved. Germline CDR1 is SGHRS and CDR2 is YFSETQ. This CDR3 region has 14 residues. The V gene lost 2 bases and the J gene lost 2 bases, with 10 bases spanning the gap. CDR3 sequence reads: CASSFGTAQETQYF. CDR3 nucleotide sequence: TGCGCCAGCAGCTTTGGCACAGCTCAAGAGACCCAGTACTTC.

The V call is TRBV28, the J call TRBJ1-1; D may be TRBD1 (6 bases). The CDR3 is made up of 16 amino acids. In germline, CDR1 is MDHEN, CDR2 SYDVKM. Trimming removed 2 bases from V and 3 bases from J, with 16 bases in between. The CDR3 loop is CASSLRGRGFHTEAFF. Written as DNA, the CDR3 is TGTGCCAGCAGTTTAAGGGGGAGGGGGTTCCACACTGAAGCTTTCTTT.

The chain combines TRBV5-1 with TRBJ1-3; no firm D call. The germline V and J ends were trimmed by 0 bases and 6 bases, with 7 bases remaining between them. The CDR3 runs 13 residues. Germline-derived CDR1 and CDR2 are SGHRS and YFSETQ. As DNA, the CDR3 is TGCGCCAGCAGCTTGGGAGGCCTAAACACCATATATTTT. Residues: CASSLGGLNTIYF.

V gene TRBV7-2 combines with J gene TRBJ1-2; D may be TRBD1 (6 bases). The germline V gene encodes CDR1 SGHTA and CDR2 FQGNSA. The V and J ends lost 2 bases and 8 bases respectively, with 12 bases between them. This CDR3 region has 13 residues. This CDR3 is CASSLQGSKGYTF. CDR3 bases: TGTGCCAGCAGCTTACAGGGGTCGAAGGGCTACACCTTC.

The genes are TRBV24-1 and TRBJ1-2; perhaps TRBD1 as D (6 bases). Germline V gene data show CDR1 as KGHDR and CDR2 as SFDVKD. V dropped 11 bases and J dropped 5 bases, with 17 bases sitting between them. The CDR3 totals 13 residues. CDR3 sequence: CAISRGQSYGYTF. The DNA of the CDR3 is TGTGCCATCTCCCGGGGGCAGAGTTATGGCTACACCTTC.

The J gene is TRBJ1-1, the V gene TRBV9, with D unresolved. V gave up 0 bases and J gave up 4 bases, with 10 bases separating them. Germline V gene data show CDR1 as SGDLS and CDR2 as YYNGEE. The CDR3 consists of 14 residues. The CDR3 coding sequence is TGTGCCAGCAGCGTAGAGAGGATCCGCACTGAAGCTTTCTTT. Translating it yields CASSVERIRTEAFF.

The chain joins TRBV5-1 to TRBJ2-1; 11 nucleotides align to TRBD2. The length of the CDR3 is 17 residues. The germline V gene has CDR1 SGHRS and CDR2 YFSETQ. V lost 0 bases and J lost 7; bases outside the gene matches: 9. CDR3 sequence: CASSLERLAGISNEQFF. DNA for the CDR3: TGCGCCAGCAGCTTGGAAAGACTAGCGGGGATCTCGAATGAGCAGTTCTTC.

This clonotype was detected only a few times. Written as DNA, the CDR3 is TGCGCCAGCAGCCAACTTTACAGGGGAAGGCAGCCCCAGCATTTT. Amino acids: CASSQLYRGRQPQHF. The gene calls are TRBV4-1 and TRBJ1-5, with 7 bases that match TRBD1. The V gene's germline CDR1 is MGHRA and CDR2 YSYEKL. The V segment lost 2 bases and the J segment 7 bases; nucleotides outside the gene matches: 8. This CDR3 is built from 15 residues.

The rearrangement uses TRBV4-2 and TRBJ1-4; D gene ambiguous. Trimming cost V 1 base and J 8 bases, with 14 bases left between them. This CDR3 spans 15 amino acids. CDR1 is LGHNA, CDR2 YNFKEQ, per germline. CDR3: CASSQGAPSKEKLFF. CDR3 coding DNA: TGTGCCAGCAGCCAAGGGGCACCGAGCAAAGAAAAACTGTTTTTT.

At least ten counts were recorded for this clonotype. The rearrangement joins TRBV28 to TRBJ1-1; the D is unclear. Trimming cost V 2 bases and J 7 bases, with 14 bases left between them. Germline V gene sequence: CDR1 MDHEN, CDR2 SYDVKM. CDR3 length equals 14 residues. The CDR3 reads CASSLTGRRGEAFF. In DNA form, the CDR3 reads TGTGCCAGCAGTTTAACCGGACGGCGGGGTGAAGCTTTCTTT.

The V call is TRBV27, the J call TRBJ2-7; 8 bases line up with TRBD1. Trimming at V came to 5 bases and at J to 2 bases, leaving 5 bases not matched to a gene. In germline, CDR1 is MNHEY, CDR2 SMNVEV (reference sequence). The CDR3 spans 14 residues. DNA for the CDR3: TGTGCCAGCAGTCCCTTGACAGGGGCCTACGAGCAGTACTTC. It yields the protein CASSPLTGAYEQYF.

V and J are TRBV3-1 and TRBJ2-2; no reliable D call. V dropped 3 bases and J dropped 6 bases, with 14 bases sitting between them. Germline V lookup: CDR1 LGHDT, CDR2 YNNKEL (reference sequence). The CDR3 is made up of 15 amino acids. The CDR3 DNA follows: TGTGCCAGCAGCCATCCGACCAGGAAGCCCGGGGAGCTGTTTTTT. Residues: CASSHPTRKPGELFF. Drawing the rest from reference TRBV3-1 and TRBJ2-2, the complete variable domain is DTAVSQTPKYLVTQMGNDKSIKCEQNLGHDTMYWYKQDSKKFLKIMFSYNNKELIINETVPNRFSPKSPDKAHLNLHINSLELGDSAVYFCASSHPTRKPGELFFGEGSRLTVL.

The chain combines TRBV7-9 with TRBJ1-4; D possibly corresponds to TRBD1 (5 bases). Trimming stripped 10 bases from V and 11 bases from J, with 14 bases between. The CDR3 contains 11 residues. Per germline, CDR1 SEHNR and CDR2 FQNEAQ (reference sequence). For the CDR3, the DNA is TGTGCCACCCGGAGGGGTGGGAAACTGTTTTTT. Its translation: CATRRGGKLFF.

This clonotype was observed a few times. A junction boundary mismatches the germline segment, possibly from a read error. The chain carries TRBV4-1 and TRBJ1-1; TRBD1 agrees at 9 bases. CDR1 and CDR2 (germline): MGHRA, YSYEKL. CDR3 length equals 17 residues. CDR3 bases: TGCGCCAGCAGCCAGAGGGAGACAGGGGGGTTGAAGACTGAAGCTTTCTTT. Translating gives CASSQRETGGLKTEAFF.

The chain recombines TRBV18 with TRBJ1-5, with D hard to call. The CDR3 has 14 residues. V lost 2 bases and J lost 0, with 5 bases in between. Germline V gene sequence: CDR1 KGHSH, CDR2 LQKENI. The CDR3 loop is CASSPGISNQPQHF. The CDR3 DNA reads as TGTGCCAGCTCACCAGGAATTAGCAATCAGCCCCAGCATTTT.

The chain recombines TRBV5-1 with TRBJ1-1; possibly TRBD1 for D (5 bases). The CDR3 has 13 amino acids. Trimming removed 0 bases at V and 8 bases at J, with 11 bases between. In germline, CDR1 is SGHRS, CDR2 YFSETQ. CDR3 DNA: TGCGCCAGCAGCTTGGGAACCAAGGGGGAAGCTTTCTTT. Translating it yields CASSLGTKGEAFF.

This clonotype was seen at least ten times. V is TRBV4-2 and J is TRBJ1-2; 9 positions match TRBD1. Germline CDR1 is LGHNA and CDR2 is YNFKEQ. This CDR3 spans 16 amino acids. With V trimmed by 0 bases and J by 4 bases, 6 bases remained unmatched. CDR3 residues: CASSQEATGGAYGYTF. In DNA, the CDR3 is TGTGCCAGCAGCCAAGAGGCGACAGGGGGGGCCTATGGCTACACCTTC.

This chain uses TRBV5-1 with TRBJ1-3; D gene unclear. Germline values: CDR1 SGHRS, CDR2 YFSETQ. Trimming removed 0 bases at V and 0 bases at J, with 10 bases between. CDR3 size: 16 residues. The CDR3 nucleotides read TGCGCCAGCAGCTTGGACGGTAGGCTCTCTGGAAACACCATATATTTT. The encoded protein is CASSLDGRLSGNTIYF.